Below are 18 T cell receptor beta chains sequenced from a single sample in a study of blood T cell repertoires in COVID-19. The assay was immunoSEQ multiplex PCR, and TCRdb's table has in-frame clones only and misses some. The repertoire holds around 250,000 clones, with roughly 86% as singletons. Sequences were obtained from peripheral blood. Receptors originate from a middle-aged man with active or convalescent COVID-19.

DNA for the CDR3: TGTGCCAGCAGTTTATGGGCGGGGGAGAACTCCTACGAGCAGTACTTC. It encodes CASSLWAGENSYEQYF. J is TRBJ2-7 and V is TRBV27; TRBD2 agrees at 7 bases. The J segment lost 0 bases and the V segment lost 1 base, leaving 6 bases of the junction unmatched. The CDR3 runs 16 residues. The germline V gene has CDR1 MNHEY and CDR2 SMNVEV (reference sequence).

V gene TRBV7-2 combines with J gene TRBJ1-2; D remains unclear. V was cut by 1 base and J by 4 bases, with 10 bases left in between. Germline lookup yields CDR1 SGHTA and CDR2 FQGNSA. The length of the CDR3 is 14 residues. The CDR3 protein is CASSLGFTGYGYTF. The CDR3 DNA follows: TGTGCCAGCAGCTTAGGGTTTACCGGCTATGGCTACACCTTC. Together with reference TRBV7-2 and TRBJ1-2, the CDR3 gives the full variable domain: GAGVSQSPSNKVTEKGKDVELRCDPISGHTALYWYRQSLGQGLEFLIYFQGNSAPDKSGLPSDRFSAERTGGSVSTLTIQRTQQEDSAVYLCASSLGFTGYGYTFGSGTRLTVV.

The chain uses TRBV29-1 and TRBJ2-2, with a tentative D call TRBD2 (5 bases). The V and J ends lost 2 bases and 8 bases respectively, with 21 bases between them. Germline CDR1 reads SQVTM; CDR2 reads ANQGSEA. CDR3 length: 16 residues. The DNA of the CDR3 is TGCAGCGTTGAAAGGACTCGGGGAGCCACTGCTGGGGAGCTGTTTTTT. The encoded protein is CSVERTRGATAGELFF.

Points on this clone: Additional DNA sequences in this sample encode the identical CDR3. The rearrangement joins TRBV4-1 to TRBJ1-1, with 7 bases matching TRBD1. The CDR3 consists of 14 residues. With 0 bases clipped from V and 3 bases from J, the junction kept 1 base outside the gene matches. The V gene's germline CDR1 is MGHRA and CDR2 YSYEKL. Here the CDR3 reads CASSQDQGDTEAFF. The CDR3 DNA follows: TGCGCCAGCAGCCAAGATCAGGGGGACACTGAAGCTTTCTTT.

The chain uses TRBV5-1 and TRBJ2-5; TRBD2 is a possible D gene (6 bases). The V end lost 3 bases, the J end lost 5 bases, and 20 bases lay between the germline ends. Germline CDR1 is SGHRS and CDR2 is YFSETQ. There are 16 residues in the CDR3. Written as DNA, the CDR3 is TGCGCCAGCAGCTCGGGAGTCCATTCAACCGGGGAGACCCAGTACTTC. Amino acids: CASSSGVHSTGETQYF.

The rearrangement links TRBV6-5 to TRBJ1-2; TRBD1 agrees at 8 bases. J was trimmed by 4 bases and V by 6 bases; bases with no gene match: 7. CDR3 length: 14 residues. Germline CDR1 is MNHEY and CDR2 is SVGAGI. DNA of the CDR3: TGTGCCAGCAGCCTCCCCGGACAGGGCTATGGCTACACCTTC. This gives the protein CASSLPGQGYGYTF.

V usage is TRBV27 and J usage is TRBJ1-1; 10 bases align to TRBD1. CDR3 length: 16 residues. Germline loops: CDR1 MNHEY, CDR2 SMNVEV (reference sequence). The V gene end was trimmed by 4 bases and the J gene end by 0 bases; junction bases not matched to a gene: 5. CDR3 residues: CASSSSGTGVNTEAFF. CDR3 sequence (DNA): TGTGCCAGCAGTTCCTCCGGGACAGGGGTGAACACTGAAGCTTTCTTT.

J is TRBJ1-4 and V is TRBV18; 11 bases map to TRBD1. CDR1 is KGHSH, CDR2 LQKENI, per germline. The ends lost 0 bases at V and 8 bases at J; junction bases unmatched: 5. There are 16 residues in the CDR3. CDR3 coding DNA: TGTGCCAGCTCACCACCACTGGGACAGGGGGACGAAAAACTGTTTTTT. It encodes CASSPPLGQGDEKLFF.

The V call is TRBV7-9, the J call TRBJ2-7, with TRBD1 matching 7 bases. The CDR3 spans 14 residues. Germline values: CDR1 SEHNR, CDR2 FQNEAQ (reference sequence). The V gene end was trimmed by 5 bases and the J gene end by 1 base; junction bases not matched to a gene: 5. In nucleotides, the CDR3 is TGTGCCAGCAGCCCGTGGGGACAGTCCTACGAGCAGTACTTC. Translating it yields CASSPWGQSYEQYF.

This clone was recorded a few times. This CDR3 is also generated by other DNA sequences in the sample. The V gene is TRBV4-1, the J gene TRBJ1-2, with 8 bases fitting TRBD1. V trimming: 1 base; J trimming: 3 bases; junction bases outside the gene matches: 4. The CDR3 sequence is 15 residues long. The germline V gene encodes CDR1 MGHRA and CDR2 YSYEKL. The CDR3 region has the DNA TGCGCCAGCAGCCAAGTGGCAGGGGGCGACTATGGCTACACCTTC. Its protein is CASSQVAGGDYGYTF.

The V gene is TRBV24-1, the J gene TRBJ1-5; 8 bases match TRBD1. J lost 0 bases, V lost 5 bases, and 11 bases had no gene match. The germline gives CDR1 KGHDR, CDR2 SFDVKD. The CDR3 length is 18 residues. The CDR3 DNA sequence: TGTGCCACCAGTGCCAGAATCGGACAGGGCCATAGCAATCAGCCCCAGCATTTT. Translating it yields CATSARIGQGHSNQPQHF.

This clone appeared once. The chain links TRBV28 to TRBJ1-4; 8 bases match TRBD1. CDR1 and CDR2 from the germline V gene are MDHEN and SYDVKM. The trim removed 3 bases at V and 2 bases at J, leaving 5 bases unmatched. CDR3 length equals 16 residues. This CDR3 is CASSFATGGTNEKLFF. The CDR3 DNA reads TGTGCCAGCAGTTTTGCCACAGGGGGGACTAATGAAAAACTGTTTTTT.

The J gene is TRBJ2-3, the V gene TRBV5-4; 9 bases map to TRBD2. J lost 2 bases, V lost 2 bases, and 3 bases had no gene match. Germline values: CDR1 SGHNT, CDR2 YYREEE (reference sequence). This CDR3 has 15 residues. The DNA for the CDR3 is TGTGCCAGCAGCTTTAGACTAGCGGACACAGATACGCAGTATTTT. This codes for CASSFRLADTDTQYF.

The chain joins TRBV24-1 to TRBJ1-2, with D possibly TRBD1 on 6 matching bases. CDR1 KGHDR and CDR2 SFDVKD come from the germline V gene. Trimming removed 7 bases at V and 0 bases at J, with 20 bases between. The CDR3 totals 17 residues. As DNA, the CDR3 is TGTGCCACCAGAGCCCGGGACGGACAGAGCACTAACTATGGCTACACCTTC. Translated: CATRARDGQSTNYGYTF.

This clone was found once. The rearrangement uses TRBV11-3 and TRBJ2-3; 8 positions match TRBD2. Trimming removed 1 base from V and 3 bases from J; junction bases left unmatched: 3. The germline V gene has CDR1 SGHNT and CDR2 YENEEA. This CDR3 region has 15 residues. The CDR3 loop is CASSLASGSTDTQYF. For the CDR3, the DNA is TGTGCCAGCAGCTTAGCCAGCGGGAGTACAGATACGCAGTATTTT.

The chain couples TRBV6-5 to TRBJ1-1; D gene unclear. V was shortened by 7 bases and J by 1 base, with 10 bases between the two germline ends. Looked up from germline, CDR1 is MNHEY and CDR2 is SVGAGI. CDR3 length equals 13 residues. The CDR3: CASKKQWNTEAFF. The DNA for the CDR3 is TGTGCCAGCAAGAAACAGTGGAACACTGAAGCTTTCTTT.

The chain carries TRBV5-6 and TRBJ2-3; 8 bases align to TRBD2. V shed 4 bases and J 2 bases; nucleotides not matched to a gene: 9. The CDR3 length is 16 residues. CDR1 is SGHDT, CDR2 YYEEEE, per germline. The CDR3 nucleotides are TGTGCCAGCAGCCCTGGCGGGAGGCTGATCACAGATACGCAGTATTTT. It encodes CASSPGGRLITDTQYF.

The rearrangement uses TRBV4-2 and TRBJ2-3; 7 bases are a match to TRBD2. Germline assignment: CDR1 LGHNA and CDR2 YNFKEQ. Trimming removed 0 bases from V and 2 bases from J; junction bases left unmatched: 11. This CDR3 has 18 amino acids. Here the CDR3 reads CASSQDFSGRGITDTQYF. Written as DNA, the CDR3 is TGTGCCAGCAGCCAAGATTTCAGTGGGCGGGGGATCACAGATACGCAGTATTTT.